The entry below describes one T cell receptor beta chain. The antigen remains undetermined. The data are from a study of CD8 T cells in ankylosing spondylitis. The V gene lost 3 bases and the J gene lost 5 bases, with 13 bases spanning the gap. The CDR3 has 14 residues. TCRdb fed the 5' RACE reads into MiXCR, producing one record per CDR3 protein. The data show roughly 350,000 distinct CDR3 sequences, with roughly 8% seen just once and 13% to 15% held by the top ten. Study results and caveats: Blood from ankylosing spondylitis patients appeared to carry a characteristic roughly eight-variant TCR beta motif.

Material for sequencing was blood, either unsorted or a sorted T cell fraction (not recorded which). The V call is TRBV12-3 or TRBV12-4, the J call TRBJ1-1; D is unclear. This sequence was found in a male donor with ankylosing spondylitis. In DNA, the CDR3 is TGTGCCAGCAGTTTGGCTAGGGTCGGGACTGAAGCTTTCTTT. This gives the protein CASSLARVGTEAFF.